This passage covers 13 T cell receptor beta chains from one sample sequenced in a study of response to subunit inactivated influenza vaccine. TCRdb reprocessed the RT-PCR reads via MiXCR and lists one record per CDR3 protein. The sample lists 500,000 to 600,000 distinct CDR3 sequences, around 11% occurring once. The sequencing here drew on PBMCs from blood, taken on the day of vaccination. The receptors shown here come from a man aged 50-59 years who received an inactivated influenza vaccine.

CDR3 loop: CAISLVGRADTQYF. The CDR3 nucleotides read TGTGCCATCAGTTTAGTAGGCAGGGCCGATACGCAGTATTTT. The genes are TRBV10-3 and TRBJ2-3, with a tentative D call TRBD1 (5 bases). The CDR3 is made up of 14 amino acids. The germline CDR1 and CDR2 sequences are ENHRY and SYGVKD. Trimming shortened V by 5 bases and J by 6 bases, and 15 bases separated the two germline ends.

Worth noting for this clonotype: A much more abundant neighbour one base away suggests this may be a read error. DNA of the CDR3: TGTGCCAGCAGCCGGACAGGGCTATACAATGAGCAGTTCTTC. Translating it yields CASSRTGLYNEQFF. The V gene is TRBV12-3 or TRBV12-4, the J gene TRBJ2-1, with 8 bases aligning to TRBD1. The CDR3 extends over 14 amino acids. Unmatched junction bases numbered 5, after V lost 6 bases and J lost 4 bases.

V is TRBV4-3 and J is TRBJ2-2, with D perhaps matching TRBD2 (6 bases). The length of the CDR3 is 14 residues. Germline V CDR1 and CDR2: LGHNA, YSLEER. V lost 3 bases and J lost 6, with 11 bases in between. The CDR3 is CASSHRERSGELFF. Written as DNA, the CDR3 is TGCGCCAGCAGCCACCGGGAGAGGTCCGGGGAGCTGTTTTTT.

This chain uses TRBV7-8 with TRBJ2-1; D may correspond to TRBD1 or TRBD2 (5 bases each). From germline, CDR1 is SGHVS and CDR2 FQNEAQ. CDR3 length equals 15 residues. V lost 7 bases and J 1 base, leaving 14 bases between the germline ends. CDR3 sequence: CASTPRDPSYNEQFF. Here the CDR3 DNA reads TGTGCCAGCACCCCCCGGGACCCATCCTACAATGAGCAGTTCTTC.

This clonotype came up a few times. The V gene is TRBV10-3, the J gene TRBJ2-1; tentative D call: TRBD2 (5 bases). Trimming stripped 3 bases from V and 5 bases from J, with 8 bases between. The CDR3 covers 13 residues. Germline-derived CDR1 and CDR2 are ENHRY and SYGVKD. The CDR3 coding sequence is TGTGCCATCAGTGAACGGGGTAACAATGAGCAGTTCTTC. This encodes CAISERGNNEQFF.

In its sample, this clonotype was seen many times. The J gene is TRBJ2-5, the V gene TRBV10-3, with D perhaps matching TRBD1 (6 bases). The germline V and J ends were trimmed by 7 bases and 1 base, with 13 bases remaining between them. The CDR3 covers 14 residues. Germline V lookup: CDR1 ENHRY, CDR2 SYGVKD. In DNA, the CDR3 is TGTGCCATCAACATGACAGGATTCCAAGAGACCCAGTACTTC. It specifies CAINMTGFQETQYF.

The chain carries TRBV4-2 and TRBJ1-4; TRBD1 matches 10 bases. The CDR3 covers 15 residues. Per germline, CDR1 LGHNA and CDR2 YNFKEQ. V lost 3 bases to trimming and J lost 7 bases; unmatched junction nucleotides: 5. CDR3 bases: TGTGCCAGCAGCCAGAGACAGGGGGCGCCTGAAAAACTGTTTTTT. Its translation is CASSQRQGAPEKLFF.

The chain carries TRBV6-2 or TRBV6-3 and TRBJ2-1, with TRBD2 matching 8 bases. Germline V gene lookup returns CDR1 MNHEY and CDR2 SVGEGT. The CDR3 loop spans 16 amino acids. Trimming removed 0 bases from V and 7 bases from J; junction bases left unmatched: 8. CDR3 bases: TGTGCCAGCAGTTACTCGGCGGGGGGTCTGGGTAATGAGCAGTTCTTC. Its protein product is CASSYSAGGLGNEQFF.

The V and J genes are TRBV11-1 and TRBJ2-1, with TRBD2 matching over 15 bases. The CDR3 totals 19 residues. The germline V gene has CDR1 SGHAT and CDR2 FQDESV (reference sequence). The V gene end was trimmed by 5 bases and the J gene end by 5 bases; junction bases not matched to a gene: 13. Here the CDR3 DNA reads TGTGCCAGCAGCCCCGGACTAGCGGGAGGGCGTGCTAAGGACAATGAGCAGTTCTTC. This translates into CASSPGLAGGRAKDNEQFF.

This clonotype was counted between two and nine times. This sequence joins TRBV6-5 and TRBJ2-7; D gene ambiguous. CDR1 and CDR2 (germline): MNHEY, SVGAGI. The CDR3 totals 14 residues. Between the trimmed V and J ends, which lost 0 bases and 2 bases, there was a span of 8 bases. CDR3 amino acids: CASSYSIGAYEQYF. The CDR3 DNA reads as TGTGCCAGCAGTTACTCGATTGGTGCCTACGAGCAGTACTTC.

This clonotype turned up a few times. The V and J genes are TRBV20-1 and TRBJ2-1, with 8 bases matching TRBD2. V shed 5 bases, J shed 5 bases, and the junction held 8 bases outside the gene matches. This CDR3 is 14 amino acids long. Germline-derived CDR1 and CDR2 are DFQATT and SNEGSKA (reference sequence). CDR3 coding DNA: TGCAGTGCTCGCATAGCGGGAAGAGACAATGAGCAGTTCTTC. The encoded protein is CSARIAGRDNEQFF.

This sequence joins TRBV20-1 and TRBJ2-3, with D perhaps TRBD1 or TRBD2 (5 bases each). Looked up from germline, CDR1 is DFQATT and CDR2 is SNEGSKA (reference sequence). Trimming stripped 5 bases from V and 5 bases from J, with 11 bases between. CDR3 length: 12 amino acids. The CDR3 region is CSASRDQDTQYF. CDR3 DNA: TGCAGTGCTTCCCGGGACCAAGATACGCAGTATTTT.

The chain uses TRBV14 and TRBJ2-7; D tentatively reads TRBD1 or TRBD2 (6 bases each). The CDR3 is 12 residues long. V shed 5 bases and J shed 4 bases, with 9 bases lying between them. Germline V gives CDR1 SGHDN, CDR2 FVKESK. The CDR3 bases are TGTGCCAGCAGCAAAGGGGGGTACGAGCAGTACTTC. It translates to CASSKGGYEQYF.